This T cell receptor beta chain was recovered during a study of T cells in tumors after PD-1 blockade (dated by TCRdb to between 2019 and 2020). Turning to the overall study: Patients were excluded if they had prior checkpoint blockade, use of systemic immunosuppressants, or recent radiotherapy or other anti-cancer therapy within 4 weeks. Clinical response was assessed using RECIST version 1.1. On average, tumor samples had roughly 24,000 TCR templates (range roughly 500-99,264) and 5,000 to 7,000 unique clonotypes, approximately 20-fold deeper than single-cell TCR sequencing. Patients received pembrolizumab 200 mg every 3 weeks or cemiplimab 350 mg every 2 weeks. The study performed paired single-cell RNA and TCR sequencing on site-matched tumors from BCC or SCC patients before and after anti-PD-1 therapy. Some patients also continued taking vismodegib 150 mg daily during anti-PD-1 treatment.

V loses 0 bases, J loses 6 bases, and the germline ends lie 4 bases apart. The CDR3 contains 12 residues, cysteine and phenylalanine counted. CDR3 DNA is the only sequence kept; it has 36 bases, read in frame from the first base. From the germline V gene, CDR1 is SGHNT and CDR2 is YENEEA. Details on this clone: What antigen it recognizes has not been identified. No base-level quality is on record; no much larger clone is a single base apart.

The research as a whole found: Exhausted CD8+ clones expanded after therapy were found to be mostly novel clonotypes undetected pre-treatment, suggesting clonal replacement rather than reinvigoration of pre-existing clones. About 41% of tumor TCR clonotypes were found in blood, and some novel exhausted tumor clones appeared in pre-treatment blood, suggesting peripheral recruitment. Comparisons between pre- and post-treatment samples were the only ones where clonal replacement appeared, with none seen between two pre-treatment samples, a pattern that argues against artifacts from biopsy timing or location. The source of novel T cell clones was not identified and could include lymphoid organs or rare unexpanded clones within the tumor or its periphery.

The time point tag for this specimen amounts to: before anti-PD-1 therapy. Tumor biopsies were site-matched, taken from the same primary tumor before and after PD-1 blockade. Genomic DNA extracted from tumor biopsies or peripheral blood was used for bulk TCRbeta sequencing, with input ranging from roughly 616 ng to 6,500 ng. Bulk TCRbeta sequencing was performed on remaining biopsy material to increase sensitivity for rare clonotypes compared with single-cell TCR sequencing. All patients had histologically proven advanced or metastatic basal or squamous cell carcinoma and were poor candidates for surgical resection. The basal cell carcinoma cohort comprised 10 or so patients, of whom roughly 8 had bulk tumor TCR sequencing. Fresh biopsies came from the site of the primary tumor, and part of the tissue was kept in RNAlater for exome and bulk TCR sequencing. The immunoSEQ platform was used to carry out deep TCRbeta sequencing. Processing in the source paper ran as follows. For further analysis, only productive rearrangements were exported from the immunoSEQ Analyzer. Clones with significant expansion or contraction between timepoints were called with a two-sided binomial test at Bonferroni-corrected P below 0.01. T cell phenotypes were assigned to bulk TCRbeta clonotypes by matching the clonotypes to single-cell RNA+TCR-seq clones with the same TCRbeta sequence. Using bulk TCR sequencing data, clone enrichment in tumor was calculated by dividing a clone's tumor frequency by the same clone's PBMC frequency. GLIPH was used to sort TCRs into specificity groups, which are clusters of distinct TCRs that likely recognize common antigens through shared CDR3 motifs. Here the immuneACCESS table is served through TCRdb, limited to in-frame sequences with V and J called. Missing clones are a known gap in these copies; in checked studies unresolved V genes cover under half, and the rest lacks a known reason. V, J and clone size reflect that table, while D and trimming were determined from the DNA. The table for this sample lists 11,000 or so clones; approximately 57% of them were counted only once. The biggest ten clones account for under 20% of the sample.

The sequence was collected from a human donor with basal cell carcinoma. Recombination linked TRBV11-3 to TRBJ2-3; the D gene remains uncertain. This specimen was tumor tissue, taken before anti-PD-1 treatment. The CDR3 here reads CASSLEVDTQYF. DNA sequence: TGTGCCAGCAGCTTAGAGGTGGATACGCAGTATTTT.